These 15 T cell receptor beta chains share one sample of origin, sequenced in a study of T cells in localized non-small cell lung cancer. The protocol was immunoSEQ multiplex PCR, while the TCRdb copy is restricted to in-frame clones and leaves out a portion. This table holds about 28,000 clones, roughly 90% found once. The sequenced sample was peripheral blood mononuclear cells, obtained before any cancer treatment. The receptors here all came from a woman between 35 and 75 years old with stage III lung adenocarcinoma.

V gene TRBV6-1 combines with J gene TRBJ2-7; D unresolved. The V and J ends lost 2 bases and 0 bases respectively, with 11 bases between them. Germline V gives CDR1 MNHNS, CDR2 SASEGT. This CDR3 contains 15 residues. In DNA form, the CDR3 reads TGTGCCAGCAGTGAATCGTCGGCGGTCTCCTACGAGCAGTACTTC. Translation gives CASSESSAVSYEQYF.

The chain recombines TRBV4-2 with TRBJ2-3, with TRBD2 matching over 15 bases. This CDR3 is 19 amino acids long. Germline CDR1 LGHNA, CDR2 YNFKEQ. V was clipped by 6 bases and J by 1 base; unmatched bases: 11. The CDR3: CASRSPGTSGGRGTDTQYF. The CDR3, as DNA: TGTGCCAGCAGGTCCCCCGGGACTAGCGGGGGGCGGGGCACAGATACGCAGTATTTT.

This chain links TRBV5-6 with TRBJ2-1; D possibly corresponds to TRBD2 (6 bases). This CDR3 comprises 16 residues. V lost 1 base and J 3 bases, leaving 14 bases between the germline ends. Germline assignment: CDR1 SGHDT and CDR2 YYEEEE. This CDR3 reads CASSLRAGSYYNEQFF. The CDR3 nucleotides are TGTGCCAGCAGCTTGCGTGCGGGGAGCTACTACAATGAGCAGTTCTTC.

V usage is TRBV6-1 and J usage is TRBJ1-4; D call uncertain. The CDR3 has 14 residues. CDR1 is MNHNS and CDR2 is SASEGT in the germline V gene. Trimming left V 6 bases short and J 8 bases short, with 16 bases between. The CDR3 here is CASRAALAGEKLFF. The CDR3 coding sequence is TGTGCCAGCAGGGCTGCTTTGGCGGGGGAAAAACTGTTTTTT.

The sample holds a few counts of this clone. The rearrangement uses TRBV5-6 and TRBJ2-5; D not certain. The V gene lost 4 bases and the J gene lost 2 bases, with 6 bases spanning the gap. Germline CDR1 and CDR2: SGHDT and YYEEEE. The CDR3 consists of 12 residues. For the CDR3, the DNA is TGTGCCAGCAGCGGGCCTCAAGAGACCCAGTACTTC. Its protein is CASSGPQETQYF.

The chain links TRBV6-5 to TRBJ1-4; 8 bases match TRBD1. Germline V gene sequence: CDR1 MNHEY, CDR2 SVGAGI. The trim removed 1 base at V and 7 bases at J, leaving 5 bases unmatched. The length of the CDR3 is 15 residues. The CDR3 region has the DNA TGTGCCAGCAGTTACTTTACAGGGGGAGGTGAAAAACTGTTTTTT. This sequence encodes CASSYFTGGGEKLFF.

CDR3 in amino acids: CASSLVGVGETQYF. CDR3 DNA: TGTGCCAGCAGCTTAGTCGGGGTCGGAGAGACCCAGTACTTC. The chain joins TRBV7-2 to TRBJ2-5, with D perhaps matching TRBD2 (5 bases). In germline, CDR1 is SGHTA, CDR2 FQGNSA. The V end was cut by 1 base, the J end by 4 bases, with 10 bases between. The CDR3 covers 14 residues. Full variable domain (remainder filled in from reference TRBV7-2 and TRBJ2-5): GAGVSQSPSNKVTEKGKDVELRCDPISGHTALYWYRQSLGQGLEFLIYFQGNSAPDKSGLPSDRFSAERTGGSVSTLTIQRTQQEDSAVYLCASSLVGVGETQYFGPGTRLLVL.

The rearrangement joins TRBV11-2 to TRBJ2-5; TRBD1 aligns across 7 bases. The end of the DNA aligns better with TRBJ2-7, so the J call may be wrong. CDR1 SGHAT and CDR2 FQNNGV come from the germline V gene. The CDR3 has 15 residues. The chain's CDR3 is CASSRPWEQGNEQYF. The CDR3 DNA reads as TGTGCCAGCAGCCGCCCTTGGGAACAGGGGAACGAGCAGTACTTC.

This clone was found a few times. CDR3 sequence (DNA): TGTGCCAGCTCACCGGCAACAGGGTCCCAAGGCAATCAGCCCCAGCATTTT. Protein product: CASSPATGSQGNQPQHF. This sequence joins TRBV18 and TRBJ1-5, with D possibly matching TRBD1 (6 bases). Per germline, CDR1 KGHSH and CDR2 LQKENI. This CDR3 is built from 17 residues. Trimming pared 3 bases from V and 2 bases from J, leaving 17 bases between. Together with reference TRBV18 and TRBJ1-5, the CDR3 gives the full variable domain: NAGVMQNPRHLVRRRGQEARLRCSPMKGHSHVYWYRQLPEEGLKFMVYLQKENIIDESGMPKERFSAEFPKEGPSILRIQQVVRGDSAAYFCASSPATGSQGNQPQHFGDGTRLSIL.

This clone showed up just a few times. The chain employs TRBV7-2 and TRBJ2-2, with D tentatively TRBD1 (5 bases). The end of the DNA aligns better with TRBJ1-4, so the J call may be wrong. Per germline, CDR1 SGHTA and CDR2 FQGNSA. The CDR3 consists of 13 residues. CDR3 sequence reads: CASSHLAGPKLFF. In DNA form, the CDR3 reads TGTGCCAGCAGCCATCTAGCGGGGCCAAAACTGTTTTTT.

V is TRBV6-1 and J is TRBJ1-1, with a possible D match to TRBD1 (5 bases). The length of the CDR3 is 14 residues. Germline CDR1 and CDR2: MNHNS and SASEGT. V gave up 6 bases and J gave up 3 bases, with 14 bases separating them. CDR3 in amino acids: CASRIGASYTEAFF. CDR3 DNA: TGTGCCAGCAGGATCGGGGCATCTTACACTGAAGCTTTCTTT.

The J gene is TRBJ2-5, the V gene TRBV5-5; D is unclear. Germline CDR1 is SGHKS and CDR2 is YYEKEE (reference sequence). CDR3 length: 13 amino acids. Deletions cut 0 bases from V and 1 base from J, with 4 bases between. The CDR3 nucleotides are TGTGCCAGCAGCTTGGTGGGCCAAGAGACCCAGTACTTC. Translating gives CASSLVGQETQYF. Full variable domain (missing parts from reference TRBV5-5 and TRBJ2-5): DAGVTQSPTHLIKTRGQQVTLRCSPISGHKSVSWYQQVLGQGPQFIFQYYEKEERGRGNFPDRFSARQFPNYSSELNVNALLLGDSALYLCASSLVGQETQYFGPGTRLLVL.

The rearrangement uses TRBV5-6 and TRBJ1-5; 8 positions match TRBD1. Trimming at V came to 0 bases and at J to 5 bases, leaving 7 bases not matched to a gene. The CDR3 consists of 16 residues. The germline V gene has CDR1 SGHDT and CDR2 YYEEEE. CDR3 in DNA: TGTGCCAGCAGCTTGGGACTCGGGACAGGAGATCAGCCCCAGCATTTT. This translates into CASSLGLGTGDQPQHF.

The chain links TRBV21-1 to TRBJ1-2; TRBD1 is the table's D call and was not checked against the DNA. TRBV21-1 is a pseudogene locus. This CDR3 has 15 amino acids. CDR3 amino acids: CARGGQGALTYGYTF. The CDR3 nucleotides are TGTGCCAGAGGGGGACAGGGGGCGCTTACATATGGCTACACCTTC.

The V gene is TRBV5-1, the J gene TRBJ2-7, with D unclear. V dropped 0 bases and J dropped 4 bases, with 17 bases sitting between them. There are 16 residues in the CDR3. Germline CDR1 is SGHRS and CDR2 is YFSETQ. The CDR3, as DNA: TGCGCCAGCAGCTTGGATTCTTCCTCAGCCCAATACGAGCAGTACTTC. Encoded protein: CASSLDSSSAQYEQYF.